Each of the 4 T cell receptor beta chains below was sequenced from the same sample in a study of Graves' ophthalmopathy and Graves' hyperthyroidism. RNA transcripts were the source from which TCR beta CDR3 regions were amplified. The authors performed first-round RT-PCR with HTBI primers and then a second-round multiplex PCR. TCRdb re-called the multiplex PCR reads through MiXCR, storing one row per CDR3 protein. The sample has about 550,000 distinct CDR3 sequences, approximately 37% seen once. Input material: peripheral blood or thyroid tissue (not recorded which). The receptors shown here come from an adult man with Graves' hyperthyroidism.

The chain joins TRBV2 to TRBJ2-7; D perhaps matches TRBD1 (6 bases). The CDR3 consists of 12 residues. The germline gives CDR1 SNHLY, CDR2 FYNNEI. V was cut by 7 bases and J by 5 bases, with 12 bases left in between. The DNA of the CDR3 is TGTGCCAGCAAGGACAGCGTGAACGAGCAGTACTTC. This sequence encodes CASKDSVNEQYF.

The chain recombines TRBV27 with TRBJ1-3; tentatively, D is TRBD1 (5 bases). Per germline, CDR1 MNHEY and CDR2 SMNVEV (reference sequence). Trimming left V 6 bases short and J 3 bases short, with 15 bases between. This CDR3 contains 15 residues. The CDR3 protein is CASRDVRDDGNTIYF. CDR3 coding DNA: TGTGCCAGCAGGGACGTCAGGGACGATGGAAACACCATATATTTT.

Only one count was recorded for this clonotype. This may be a read error, as it is one base from a much larger clone. The V and J genes are TRBV12-3 or TRBV12-4 and TRBJ2-7, with a weak D call TRBD2 (7 bases). The CDR3 has 14 amino acids. The CDR3, as DNA: TGTGCCAGCAGTTTAGTCGGGGGGCCCTACGAGCGGTACTTC. This translates into CASSLVGGPYERYF.

The rearrangement links TRBV20-1 to TRBJ1-2, with TRBD1 as a possible D gene (6 bases). The CDR3 loop spans 12 amino acids. CDR1 is DFQATT, CDR2 SNEGSKA, per germline (reference sequence). V lost 6 bases, J lost 5 bases, and 13 bases lay in between. The CDR3 DNA reads as TGCAGTGCCAGGGGCAGGGGATATGGCTACACCTTC. It translates to CSARGRGYGYTF.